The following is a T cell receptor (beta chain) sequence with its context. The table lists this clone with a few counts. It lacks a known antigen. Nothing much larger sits one base from this clone, and base qualities are not available. The cohort consisted of 650 to 700 healthy bone marrow donors. Cohort members were all nominally healthy when sampled, although unrecorded immune exposures were likely present. The donor tested CMV seropositive and was one of the 289 seropositive cohort members. A peripheral blood sample was collected from each donor, and TCR beta sequencing was performed on peripheral blood mononuclear cells. Genomic DNA was extracted from the blood cell samples with the Qiagen DNeasy Blood Extraction Kit. The data stem from a study of cytomegalovirus exposure and HLA in healthy donors (TCRdb year 2017). For the wider study: An earlier analysis of around 600 of the donors reported 276 Gb of sequence data and some 120 million unique TCR beta sequences from about 180 million T cells. Approximately 330 gigabases of sequencing data and approximately 92 million unique TCR sequences made up an early release that covered 500 to 700 HLA-typed donors. Of the approximately 400 genotyped donors, around 81% fell in the genetic ancestry cluster associated with self-reported Caucasian donors. The study aimed to test whether signatures of past pathogen exposure could be identified by cataloging public T cell receptors. The study used immunosequencing to profile the T cell repertoires of some 600 subjects and linked those repertoires to cytomegalovirus serostatus. Besides the first cohort of about 730 subjects, a separate validation cohort made up of 120 different subjects was used. To predict cytomegalovirus infection status, the study combined high-throughput TCR immunosequencing, statistical association of individual TCRs with disease status, and machine learning. To study patterns of TCR occurrence, a later analysis re-analyzed previously published TCR beta repertoires from 666 donors and added high-resolution HLA genotyping. Rather than using new phenotypic data, the later analysis identified candidate immune exposures from TCR beta sequences and from how often those sequences occurred across donors. An earlier analysis of some 600 of the donors applied high-throughput TCR beta sequencing to assess whether each TCR beta V gene segment acted as functional or pseudogenic. Donor age, sex, ethnicity and CMV serostatus were collected together with the repertoire data. A later genetic analysis took genome-wide SNP genotypes for about 65% of the roughly 670 donors and used that subset as a discovery cohort. Every discovery cohort repertoire had been produced on one sequencing platform. HLA typing covered class I and class II loci at four-digit resolution. The number of donors typed differed by locus, with 629-630 for A, B, C, DRB1 and DQB1, roughly 550 for DQA1, approximately 580 for DPA1, and some 470 for DPB1. Roughly 5 DR-DQ haplotypes were handled as single units for association and clustering, since linkage in the cohort was strong. Among 350 to 400 genotyped donors of the cohort, an average of about 240,000 unique TCR beta nucleotide sequences were sequenced per donor, roughly a sixth of them non-productive. Paper-wide results and their limitations: In both the original and validation cohorts, the classifier was reported to diagnose cytomegalovirus status with high specificity and sensitivity. Because the 87-base-pair reads could not distinguish some IMGT-functional V segments, including TRBV6-2 and TRBV6-3, those segments were excluded. Compared with equally common non-associated chains, HLA-associated TCR beta chains in a later analysis were more clonally expanded and had lower generation probabilities. A few of the identified cytomegalovirus-associated TCR beta chains were confirmed in vitro to be specific for cytomegalovirus antigens. In this cohort, only TCR beta chains were sequenced, and detectable features were limited by the absence of alpha or paired-chain data. A later genetic analysis reported fewer N-insertions in productive TCRs among donors in an Asian-associated ancestry cluster than the roughly 620-donor mean. The earlier analysis of a few hundred of the donors excluded roughly 17 rarely observed V segments, including chromosome 9 orphons, because counts were too low. While some public TCRs were present in many individuals, most TCR sequences turned up only very rarely across donors. A later analysis found that TCR association rates varied across HLA loci, with DRB1 alleles showing the most associated TCRs and HLA-C alleles the fewest. The only immune exposure information available for the cohort was CMV serostatus. Because some donors lacked HLA typing at each locus, the association tests relied only on the typed subset. Roughly uniform sequencing depth across donors was assumed in presence/absence analyses, although this assumption may not hold. Several of the top co-occurrence clusters appeared to be linked to parvovirus B19, influenza, CMV and Epstein-Barr virus, according to a later analysis. An association between a missense DCLRE1C variant and V-gene and J-gene trimming of TCR beta chains was found in a later genetic analysis and replicated in an independent cohort. A further reported finding was that TCR beta sequences accurately predicted the HLA-A and HLA-B alleles for most subjects in the first cohort. According to the authors, the approach could potentially be generalized to other disease states and immunological phenotypes. A total of about 150 TCR beta chains were listed by the study as associated with cytomegalovirus. Linkage disequilibrium might explain the correlated functional status among segregating V segments, but an unknown experimental factor could not be excluded. A cluster of highly shared sequence variants was judged likely to represent a technical artifact of the sequencing pipeline. A later analysis found that most CMV-associated TCR beta chains appeared HLA-restricted, with HLA associations seemingly driven largely by CMV exposure. A later analysis associated around 16,000 TCR beta sequences with specific HLA alleles at a false discovery rate of 0.05. Broadly in line with IMGT annotations, most TCR beta V segments showed up in productive rearrangements about 90% or about 30% of the time in an earlier analysis of several hundred of the donors. When HLA alleles, especially DR and DQ, strongly co-occurred, TCR associations were difficult to assign to individual alleles.

From the germline V gene, CDR1 is SGHDN and CDR2 is FVKESK. V sheds 1 base and J sheds 1 base, leaving 5 bases between their ends. Including cysteine and phenylalanine, the CDR3 has 14 amino acids. The DNA shown is the 42-base CDR3, in frame from base 1. To prepare the library, the immunoSEQ multiplex PCR assay was applied. For the multiplex PCR, a mixture combining 60 forward primers for TCR Vbeta segments and 13 reverse primers for TCR Jbeta segments was used. The CDR3 region of rearranged TCR beta genes was amplified from genomic DNA by a multiplex PCR assay. The amplified TCR beta libraries were sequenced on the Illumina HiSeq System as 87-base-pair reads. On the authors' methods: In a later analysis, tens of millions of unique TCR beta chains were counted across the approximately 620 repertoires, and roughly 9.9 million of these chains were shared by at least two donors. To remove PCR and sequencing errors, raw reads were error-corrected and collapsed into unique sequences using a nearest-neighbor algorithm that merged closely related sequences. To assign V, D and J gene segments, CDR3 sequences were aligned to IMGT reference sequences. For a sequence to be retained, a match of at least six nucleotides was required to both a V gene segment and a J gene segment. A rearrangement counted as productive if the CDR3 had no stop codons and remained in frame with V and J, and every other rearrangement counted as non-productive. Following IMGT convention, CDR3 was defined as the stretch from the second conserved V-encoded cysteine up to the conserved J-encoded phenylalanine. The earlier analysis of about 620 of the donors excluded sequences that lacked an unambiguous match to a single V gene segment. An earlier analysis of almost 600 of the donors classified V segments as functional when productive rearrangements were above 56.7% and as segregating when the standard deviation between donors was above 5%. A statistical classification framework was built to diagnose cytomegalovirus status from the catalog of TCR beta chain sequences. In a later analysis, TCR nucleotide sequences were compared against IMGT/GENE-DB human TR gene sequences so that V and J genes could be assigned. In a later analysis, CDR3 sequences and most-parsimonious VDJ recombination scenarios were assigned using the TCRdist pipeline. In a later analysis, every TCR beta chain was defined by the combination of its CDR3 amino acid sequence and its V-gene family, and reads without a unique V-gene family were dropped. A later analysis removed 500 to 650 highly shared, low-generation-probability nucleotide sequences to deal with suspected cross-contamination and a sequencing artifact. In a later analysis, a clonal expansion index for each public chain was calculated from normalized within-repertoire ranks of inferred template counts. In a later analysis, generation probabilities were computed with a VDJ recombination model fitted to out-of-frame rearrangements, and the resulting probabilities were checked against IGoR. In a later analysis, hypergeometric tests were used to score TCR-TCR, TCR-HLA and TCR-CMV co-occurrence, with a repertoire-size bias correction applied to TCR pairs. False discovery rates were estimated in a later analysis by permuting HLA or CMV assignments 20 times. In a later analysis, co-occurring TCRs were grouped with DBSCAN, and TCRdist sequence similarity was added when clustering was performed within HLA-allele-positive subsets. Repertoires with fewer than 30,000 or more than 120,000 public chains were left out of co-occurrence clustering, as were five repertoires with anomalous nucleotide sharing. The table was pulled from immuneACCESS by TCRdb, which kept in-frame rearrangements only. Such tables lose some clones; where checked, under half of the loss comes from unresolved V genes, and the rest has no known cause. V, J and clone size are taken as reported in that table, and D and trimming were inferred from the DNA itself. The sample has around 160,000 clones on record, around 68% of them singletons. In total, the top ten clones hold about 2.9% of the sample.

This chain joins TRBV14 to TRBJ1-3; the D segment cannot be called with confidence. What was sequenced was PBMCs. This clonotype was sampled from a woman between 40 and 55 years old in good health and CMV-seropositive. The DNA is as follows: TGTGCCAGCAGCCAAGGGGCATCTGGAAACACCATATATTTT. It encodes CASSQGASGNTIYF. The full variable domain, completed from the reference TRBV14 and TRBJ1-3 proteins outside the CDR3, reads EAGVTQFPSHSVIEKGQTVTLRCDPISGHDNLYWYRRVMGKEIKFLLHFVKESKQDESGMPNNRFLAERTGGTYSTLKVQPAELEDSGVYFCASSQGASGNTIYFGEGSWLTVV.